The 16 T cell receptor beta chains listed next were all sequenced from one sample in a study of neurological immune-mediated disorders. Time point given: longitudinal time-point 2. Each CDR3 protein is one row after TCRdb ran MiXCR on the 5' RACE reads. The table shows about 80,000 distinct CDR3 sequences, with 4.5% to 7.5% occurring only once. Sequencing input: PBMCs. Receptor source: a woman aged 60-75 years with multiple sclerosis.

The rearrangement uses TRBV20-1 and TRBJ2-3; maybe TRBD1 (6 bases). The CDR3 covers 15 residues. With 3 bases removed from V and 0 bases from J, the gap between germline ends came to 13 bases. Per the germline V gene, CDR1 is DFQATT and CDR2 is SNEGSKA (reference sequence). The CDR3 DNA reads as TGCAGTGCTAGGTCAGGGGCCAGAAGCACAGATACGCAGTATTTT. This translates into CSARSGARSTDTQYF.

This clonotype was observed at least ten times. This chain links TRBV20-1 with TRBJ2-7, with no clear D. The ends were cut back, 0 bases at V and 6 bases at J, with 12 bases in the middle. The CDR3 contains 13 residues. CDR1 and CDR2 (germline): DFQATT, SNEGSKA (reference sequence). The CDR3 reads CSARDQIALEQYF. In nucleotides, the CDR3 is TGCAGTGCTAGAGATCAGATCGCGCTCGAGCAGTACTTC.

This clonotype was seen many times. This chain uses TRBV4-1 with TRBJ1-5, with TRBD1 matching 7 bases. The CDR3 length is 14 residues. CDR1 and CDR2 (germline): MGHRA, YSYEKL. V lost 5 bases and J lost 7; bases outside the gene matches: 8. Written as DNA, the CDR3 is TGCGCCAGCAGCGAAGGGACAGCTAGACAGCCCCAGCATTTT. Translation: CASSEGTARQPQHF.

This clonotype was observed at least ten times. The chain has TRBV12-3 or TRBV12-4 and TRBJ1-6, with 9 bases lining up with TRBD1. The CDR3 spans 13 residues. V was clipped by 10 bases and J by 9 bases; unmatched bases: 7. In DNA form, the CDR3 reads TGTGCCACCCAGGGACAGGGAGGTTCACCCCTCCACTTT. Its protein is CATQGQGGSPLHF.

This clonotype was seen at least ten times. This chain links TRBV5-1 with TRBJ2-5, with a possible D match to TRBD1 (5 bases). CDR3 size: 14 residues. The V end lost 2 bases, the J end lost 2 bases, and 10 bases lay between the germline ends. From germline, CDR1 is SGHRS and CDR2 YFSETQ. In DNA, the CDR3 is TGCGCCAGCAGCTTAATAACAGGACAAGAGACCCAGTACTTC. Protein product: CASSLITGQETQYF.

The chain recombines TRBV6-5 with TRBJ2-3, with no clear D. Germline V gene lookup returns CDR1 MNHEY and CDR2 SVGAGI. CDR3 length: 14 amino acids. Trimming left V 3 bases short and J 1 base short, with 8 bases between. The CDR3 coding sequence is TGTGCCAGCAGTTATCAAGGTGGCACAGATACGCAGTATTTT. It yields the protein CASSYQGGTDTQYF.

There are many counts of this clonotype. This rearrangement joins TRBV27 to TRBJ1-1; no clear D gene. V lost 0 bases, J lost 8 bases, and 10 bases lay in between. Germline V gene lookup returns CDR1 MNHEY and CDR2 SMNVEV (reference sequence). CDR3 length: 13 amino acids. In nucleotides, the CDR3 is TGTGCCAGCAGTTTATCGGGGAGTCGAGAAGCTTTCTTT. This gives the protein CASSLSGSREAFF.

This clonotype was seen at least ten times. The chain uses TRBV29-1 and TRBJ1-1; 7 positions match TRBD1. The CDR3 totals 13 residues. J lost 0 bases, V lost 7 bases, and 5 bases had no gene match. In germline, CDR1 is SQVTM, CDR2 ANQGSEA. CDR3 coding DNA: TGCAGCGCCGCGGGACAGCTGAACACTGAAGCTTTCTTT. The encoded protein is CSAAGQLNTEAFF.

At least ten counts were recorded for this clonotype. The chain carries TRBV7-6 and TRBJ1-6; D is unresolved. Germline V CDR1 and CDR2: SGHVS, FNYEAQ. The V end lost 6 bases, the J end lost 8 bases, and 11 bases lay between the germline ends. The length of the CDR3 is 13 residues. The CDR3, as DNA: TGTGCCAGCAGGGACGTTAATGATTCACCCCTCCACTTT. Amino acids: CASRDVNDSPLHF.

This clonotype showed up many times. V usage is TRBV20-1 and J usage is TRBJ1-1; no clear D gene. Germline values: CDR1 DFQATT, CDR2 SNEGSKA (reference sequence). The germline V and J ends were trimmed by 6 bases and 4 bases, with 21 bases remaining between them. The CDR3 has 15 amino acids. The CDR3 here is CSAPSGTRTLTEAFF. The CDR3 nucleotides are TGCAGTGCACCATCGGGAACGCGGACTCTCACTGAAGCTTTCTTT.

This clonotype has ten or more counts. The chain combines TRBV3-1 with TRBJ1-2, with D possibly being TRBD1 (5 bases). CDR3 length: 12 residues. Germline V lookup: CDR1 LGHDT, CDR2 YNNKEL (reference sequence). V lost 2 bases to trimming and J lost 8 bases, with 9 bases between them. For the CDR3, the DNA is TGTGCCAGCAGCCAACAGGGTTGGGGCTACACCTTC. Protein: CASSQQGWGYTF.

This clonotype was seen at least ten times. As DNA, the CDR3 is TGCAGTGCTAGAGATACTCTGGCAGGGGGAATCTGGGAGCAGTACTTC. The encoded protein is CSARDTLAGGIWEQYF. The rearrangement joins TRBV20-1 to TRBJ2-7; 7 bases align to TRBD1. Germline V gene lookup returns CDR1 DFQATT and CDR2 SNEGSKA (reference sequence). Unmatched junction bases numbered 15, after V lost 0 bases and J lost 7 bases. The CDR3 totals 16 residues.

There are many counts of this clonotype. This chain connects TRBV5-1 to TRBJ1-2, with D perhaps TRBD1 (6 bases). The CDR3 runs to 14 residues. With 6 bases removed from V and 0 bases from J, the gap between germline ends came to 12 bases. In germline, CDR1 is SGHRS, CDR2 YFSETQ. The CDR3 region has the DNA TGCGCCAGCAACCCGGGGGCAGCTAACTATGGCTACACCTTC. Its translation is CASNPGAANYGYTF.

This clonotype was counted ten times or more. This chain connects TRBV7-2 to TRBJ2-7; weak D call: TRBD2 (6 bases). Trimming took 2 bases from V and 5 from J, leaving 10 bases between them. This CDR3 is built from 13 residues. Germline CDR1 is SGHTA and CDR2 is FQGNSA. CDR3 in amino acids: CASSLFRRDEQYF. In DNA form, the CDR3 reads TGTGCCAGCAGCTTATTCCGGAGGGACGAGCAGTACTTC.

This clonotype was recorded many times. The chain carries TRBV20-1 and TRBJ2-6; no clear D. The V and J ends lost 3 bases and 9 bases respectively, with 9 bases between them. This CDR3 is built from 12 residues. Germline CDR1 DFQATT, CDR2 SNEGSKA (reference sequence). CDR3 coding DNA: TGCAGTGCTAGCCCCACTCACAACGTCCTGACTTTC. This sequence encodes CSASPTHNVLTF.

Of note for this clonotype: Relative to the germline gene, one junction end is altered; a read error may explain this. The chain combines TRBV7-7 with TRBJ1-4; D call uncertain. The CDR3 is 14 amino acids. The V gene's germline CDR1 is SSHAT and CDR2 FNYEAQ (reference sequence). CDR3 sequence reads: CASSRNPRGEKLFF. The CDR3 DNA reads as TGTGCTAGCAGCCGGAACCCCCGAGGAGAAAAACTGTTTTTT.